Listed below are T cell receptor beta chains from one sample, sequenced in a study of T cell changes during pregnancy in multiple sclerosis. Sequencing used immunoSEQ multiplex PCR; TCRdb keeps in-frame clones, though not all of them. The table records tens of thousands of clones, about 94% of them present only once. Source: peripheral blood, taken in the second trimester of pregnancy. The receptors here all came from a female donor in good health, enrolled as a control in a pregnancy study. The CDR3 runs from the conserved cysteine through the conserved F or W. A D gene is named only where the DNA matches it firmly. Clone size appears in some rows only: once, few, many, or a class for an expanded clone.

clone size	D gene	V gene	J gene	CDR3 DNA	CDR3 protein
-	TRBD1	TRBV6-6	TRBJ1-1	TGTGCCAGCAGGGACAGGACCGAAGCTTTCTTT	CASRDRTEAFF
-	TRBD1	TRBV30	TRBJ1-4	TGTGCCTGGAGTCCAGGGGGCTTTGGTGAAAAACTGTTTTTT	CAWSPGGFGEKLFF
-	-	TRBV5-1	TRBJ2-4	TGCGCCAGCAGATACAGTCCTGGCGGCAGGGCAAACATTCAGTACTTC	CASRYSPGGRANIQYF
-	-	TRBV7-9	TRBJ2-7	TGTGCCAGCAGCTTAGCAGGGGAGGTCGAGCAGTACTTC	CASSLAGEVEQYF
-	-	TRBV9	TRBJ2-1	TGTGCCAGCAGCGTAGGGGTAGCGGAGCAGTTCTTC	CASSVGVAEQFF
few	-	TRBV11-2	TRBJ2-7	TGTGCCAGCAGCCCCTACCCCAGAGGGCGGAGCTCCTACGAGCAGTACTTC	CASSPYPRGRSSYEQYF
-	-	TRBV4-3	TRBJ1-5	TGCGCCAGCAGCCAAGATTATACAGCCAGACATCAGCCCCAGCATTTT	CASSQDYTARHQPQHF
-	TRBD2	TRBV7-8	TRBJ2-1	TGTGCCAGCAGCTCCACCGGGACTAGCGGGGGGAACAATGAGCAGTTCTTC	CASSSTGTSGGNNEQFF
-	-	TRBV27	TRBJ1-2	TGTGCCAGCAGTTTAGCCCGCCGAGGTGGCTACACCTTC	CASSLARRGGYTF
-	TRBD1	TRBV7-2	TRBJ1-2	TGTGCCAGCAGTAAGACGACAGGGAACTATGGCTACACCTTC	CASSKTTGNYGYTF
-	-	TRBV4-3	TRBJ1-1	TGCGCCAGCAGCCAAATGGTTGCGGGCACTGAAGCTTTCTTT	CASSQMVAGTEAFF
-	-	TRBV6-5	TRBJ1-2	TGTGCCAGCAGTTATCAGGATGCTAACTATGGCTACACCTTC	CASSYQDANYGYTF
once	-	TRBV9	TRBJ2-5	TGTGCCAGCAGCGGGGTGGGCGGGGCGGGGCCACCGGGGACGGGAGAGACCCAGTACTTC	CASSGVGGAGPPGTGETQYF
-	-	TRBV23-1	TRBJ1-5	TGCGCCAGCACCCAAGGGGAACCTGGCCCTAATCAGCCCCAGCATTTT	CASTQGEPGPNQPQHF
-	-	TRBV6-1	TRBJ1-2	TGTGCCAGCAGTGATGGTGGCGGGTCACTACAAGATGGCTACACCTTC	CASSDGGGSLQDGYTF
-	-	TRBV5-6	TRBJ1-5	TGTGCCAGCAGCTCCAGGGGTTACGATCAGCCCCAGCATTTT	CASSSRGYDQPQHF
-	TRBD2	TRBV7-3	TRBJ2-3	TGTGCCAGCAGCCCCATAATAGCGGGGCATACGCAGTATTTT	CASSPIIAGHTQYF
-	TRBD1	TRBV30	TRBJ1-6	TGTGCCTGGAACAGGGGCCATTCACCCCTCCACTTT	CAWNRGHSPLHF
once	-	TRBV6-4	TRBJ2-1	TGTGCCAGCAGTGACTCACCCGGGTCCTACAATGAGCAGTTCTTC	CASSDSPGSYNEQFF
-	-	TRBV6-5	TRBJ1-2	TGTGCCAGCAGTTACAGCTTGGGGGGGGCTGACTATGGCTACACCTTC	CASSYSLGGADYGYTF
-	-	TRBV7-2	TRBJ1-6	TGTGCCAGCGCGAGCTCCTATAATTCACCCCTCCACTTT	CASASSYNSPLHF
-	-	TRBV5-6	TRBJ1-2	TGTGCCAGCAGCTTCGGGGGGCAGGACTATGGCTACACCTTC	CASSFGGQDYGYTF
-	-	TRBV5-4	TRBJ1-2	TGTGCCAGCAGCCTTGGAGGGAGGAGAGATGGGGGCTACACCTTC	CASSLGGRRDGGYTF
-	TRBD2	TRBV7-9	TRBJ2-3	TGTGCCAGCAGCCCGACTCTAGCGGGGGGGACAGATACGCAGTATTTT	CASSPTLAGGTDTQYF
-	TRBD1	TRBV27	TRBJ1-5	TGTGCCAGCAGCCAAGACAGGGGTGTAAAGCCCCAGCATTTT	CASSQDRGVKPQHF
-	TRBD2	TRBV6-6	TRBJ2-7	TGTGCCAGCACAAACGGGGGGGGGCGCGAGCAGTACTTC	CASTNGGGREQYF
-	-	TRBV5-6	TRBJ2-4	TGTGCCAGCAGCGGGACTACAGGGTTTGGTGGGAACATTCAGTACTTC	CASSGTTGFGGNIQYF
-	-	TRBV4-2	TRBJ1-1	TGTGCCAGCAGCGGATTACAGGGATCGAACACTGAAGCTTTCTTT	CASSGLQGSNTEAFF
-	-	TRBV14	TRBJ2-3	TGTGCCAGCAGTTTCGGGGGAAATACGCAGTATTTT	CASSFGGNTQYF
-	-	TRBV11-2	TRBJ1-1	TGTGCCAGCAGCTTAGATCGGGGGGACACTGAAGCTTTCTTT	CASSLDRGDTEAFF
-	TRBD2	TRBV14	TRBJ2-1	TGTGCCAGCAGCCAGGGCCCCGGGACTAACATAGGGAATGAGCAGTTCTTC	CASSQGPGTNIGNEQFF
-	-	TRBV4-2	TRBJ2-7	TGTGCCAGCAGCCAAGATAGGGCAGGGGTATCGGGCGAGCAGTACTTC	CASSQDRAGVSGEQYF
once	-	TRBV7-3	TRBJ2-2	TGTGCCAGCAGCTTAGCCAGGGTAGACACCGGGGAGCTGTTTTTT	CASSLARVDTGELFF
once	-	TRBV29-1	TRBJ1-3	TGCAGCGTTGAAGATCCCGGCAGGGTTGGAAACACCATATATTTT	CSVEDPGRVGNTIYF
few	-	TRBV7-6	TRBJ1-4	TGTGCCAGCAGCTTAGCGGGACAAAGGAATGAAAAACTGTTTTTT	CASSLAGQRNEKLFF
-	-	TRBV4-3	TRBJ1-2	TGCGCCAGCAGCCAAGATCCTAACAGGGCTGTCTACACCTTC	CASSQDPNRAVYTF
-	-	TRBV19	TRBJ2-2	TGTGCCAGCCATGCTAGTATTGGAACCGGGGAGCTGTTTTTT	CASHASIGTGELFF
-	TRBD2	TRBV4-3	TRBJ2-5	TGCGCCAGCAGCCAATATTTGACTGGCGGGGGAGAGACCCAGTACTTC	CASSQYLTGGGETQYF
-	TRBD1	TRBV30	TRBJ1-2	TGTGCCTGGGAGTCCGGGACAGGGACAGCCTACACCTTC	CAWESGTGTAYTF
-	-	TRBV10-3	TRBJ2-2	TGTGCCATCAGTGATTGGTGGGGGCCCGATTCGACCGGGGAGCTGTTTTTT	CAISDWWGPDSTGELFF
-	-	TRBV6-5	TRBJ1-5	TGTGCCACCGCCAGGAGGGGCAGTCAGCCCCAGCATTTT	CATARRGSQPQHF
-	TRBD1	TRBV5-6	TRBJ1-3	TGTGCCAGCAGCCCCGGGACAGGGGCGTTAAAGGCGAACACCATATATTTT	CASSPGTGALKANTIYF
-	TRBD1	TRBV5-1	TRBJ1-2	TGCGCCAGCAGCTATGACAGGGAATCCTATGGCTACACCTTC	CASSYDRESYGYTF
-	-	TRBV9	TRBJ2-2	TGTGCCAGCAGCGTAGGTGGGGGGTCGAACACCGGGGAGCTGTTTTTT	CASSVGGGSNTGELFF
-	-	TRBV6-4	TRBJ2-2	TGTGCCAGCAGTGACCAGGGTGGAATGGACGGATCGAACACCGGGGAGCTGTTTTTT	CASSDQGGMDGSNTGELFF
-	-	TRBV5-6	TRBJ1-1	TGTGCCAGCAGGATCAGGGGCATGAACACTGAAGCTTTCTTT	CASRIRGMNTEAFF
-	-	TRBV9	TRBJ1-1	TGTGCCAGCAGCGCGGGAGGGAGGGAAGGGACTGAAGCTTTCTTT	CASSAGGREGTEAFF
-	-	TRBV19	TRBJ1-5	TGTGCCAGTAGTATAGATCTAGAGACCCTAAATAGCAATCAGCCCCAGCATTTT	CASSIDLETLNSNQPQHF